This T cell receptor (beta chain) was sequenced in a study of blood T cell repertoires in COVID-19. The germline CDR1 and CDR2 sequences are LGHNT and FRNRAP. The V and J ends lost 10 bases and 6 bases, in that order; junction bases with no gene match: 9. This CDR3 region has 14 residues. This clone was detected only once. TCRdb's table, derived via immunoSEQ multiplex PCR, lists solely in-frame clones and lacks some. The table lists about 200,000 clones, approximately 84% of them singletons. The sequence was obtained from a man in his fifties with acute or convalescent COVID-19. The J gene is TRBJ2-2, the V gene TRBV12-5, with 9 bases identical to TRBD1. Sequenced sample: peripheral blood. The CDR3 DNA follows: TGTGCTATCAGCCGGGACAGGGTCGCCGGGGAGCTGTTTTTT. Translation: CAISRDRVAGELFF. The whole variable domain, filled in from reference TRBV12-5 and TRBJ2-2, reads DARVTQTPRHKVTEMGQEVTMRCQPILGHNTVFWYRQTMMQGLELLAYFRNRAPLDDSGMPKDRFSAEMPDATLATLKIQPSEPRDSAVYFCAISRDRVAGELFFGEGSRLTVL.